This T cell receptor beta chain was obtained from a study of blood T cell repertoires in COVID-19. About the study: Researchers got acute and convalescent COVID-19 samples from the United States, Italy and Spain. T cells, B-cell-depleted T cells, or PBMCs supplied cDNA or gDNA.

Germline CDR1 is DFQATT and CDR2 is SNEGSKA (reference sequence). The CDR3 extends over 15 amino acids. J lost 2 bases, V lost 3 bases, and 6 bases had no gene match. This table comes from immunoSEQ multiplex PCR, and its TCRdb copy is limited to in-frame clones, with some not included. The sample yields some 29,000 clones, 76% seen once. What was sequenced was peripheral blood. V usage is TRBV20-1 and J usage is TRBJ2-3; TRBD2 aligns across 9 bases. This sequence was found in a man in his 70s with acute or convalescent COVID-19. The CDR3 region is CSASIGGRATDTQYF. The CDR3, as DNA: TGCAGTGCTAGTATCGGCGGGAGGGCCACAGATACGCAGTATTTT.